This paragraph reports one T cell receptor (beta chain). The antigen remains unidentified. The CDR3 covers 14 residues. V was clipped by 7 bases and J by 1 base; unmatched bases: 2. Looked up from germline, CDR1 is MNHEY and CDR2 is SVGAGI. A v3.0 immunoSEQ assay was performed at survey level. Sequencing used immunoSEQ multiplex PCR; TCRdb keeps in-frame clones, though not all of them. Of about 27,000 clones listed, 65% to 85% are singletons. This specimen belongs to a study of long-term antiretroviral therapy in people with HIV. Whole-study results and caveats: Repertoires in HIV (unlike those of controls) had narrower CDR3 length ranges. Clonal populations expanded prior to ART predominated within the repertoire at all time points. Blood draws took place between about 2004 and 2017 and possibly involved older ART regimens.

The genes are TRBV6-5 and TRBJ2-2; 8 bases fit TRBD2. This sequence originates from a man younger than 35 with HIV. This sample comprised unsorted PBMCs, obtained 0.8 years before starting antiretroviral therapy. The DNA of the CDR3 is TGTGCCAGCACGCGGGAGGTGAACACCGGGGAGCTGTTTTTT. It is translated as CASTREVNTGELFF.